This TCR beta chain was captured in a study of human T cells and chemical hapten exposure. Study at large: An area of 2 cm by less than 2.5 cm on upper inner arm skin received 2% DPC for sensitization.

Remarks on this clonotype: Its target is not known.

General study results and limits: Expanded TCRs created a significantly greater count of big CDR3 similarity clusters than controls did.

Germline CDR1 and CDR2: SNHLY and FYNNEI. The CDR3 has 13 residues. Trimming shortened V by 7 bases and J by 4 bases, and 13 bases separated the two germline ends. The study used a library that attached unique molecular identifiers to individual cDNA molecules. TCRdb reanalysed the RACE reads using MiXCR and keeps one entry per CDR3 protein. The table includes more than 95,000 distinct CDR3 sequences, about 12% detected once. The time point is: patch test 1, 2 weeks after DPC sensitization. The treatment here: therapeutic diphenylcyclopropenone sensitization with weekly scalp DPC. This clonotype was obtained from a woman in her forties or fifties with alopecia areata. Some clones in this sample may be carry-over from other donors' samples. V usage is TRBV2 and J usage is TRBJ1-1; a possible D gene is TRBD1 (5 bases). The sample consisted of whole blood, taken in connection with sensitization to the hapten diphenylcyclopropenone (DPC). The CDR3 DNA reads TGTGCCAGCACCAGATCCGGGGGCACTGAAGCTTTCTTT. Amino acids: CASTRSGGTEAFF.